A selection of T cell receptor beta chains follows, all from one sample in a study of cytomegalovirus exposure and HLA in healthy donors. Clones were sequenced by immunoSEQ multiplex PCR, and TCRdb holds only the in-frame ones, with some missing. This table has 200,000 to 300,000 clones, approximately 84% appearing once. The specimen was PBMCs. The receptors derive from a middle-aged woman in good health and CMV-seropositive. Each CDR3 is given with its conserved first and last residue. The order of the fields is J gene, D gene, clone size, V gene, CDR3 DNA, CDR3 protein. A D gene is named only where the DNA matches it firmly. The listing skips clone size in some rows; elsewhere it reads once, few, many or a size class.

>TRBJ2-3|-|few|TRBV9
TGTGCCAGCAGCGTAGACCCGGGAGAACAGTATTTT
CASSVDPGEQYF
>TRBJ2-2|TRBD2|-|TRBV6-5
TGTGCCAGCAGTTACTCTAGCGGGAGGACCGGGGAGCTGTTTTTT
CASSYSSGRTGELFF
>TRBJ2-7|TRBD2|-|TRBV19
TGTGCCAGTAGTCCTTCCGGGACTAGCGGGAGAATCGGGCAGTACTTC
CASSPSGTSGRIGQYF
>TRBJ1-2|TRBD1|-|TRBV19
TGTGCCAGTAGGACAGGGTTTCTTGGCTACACCTTC
CASRTGFLGYTF
>TRBJ1-2|-|-|TRBV6-5
TGTGCCAGCAGTGAATCCTATAACTATGGCTACACCTTC
CASSESYNYGYTF
>TRBJ2-2|TRBD1|-|TRBV6-6
TGTGCCAGCAGACCGGGACAGGGGGCCGTCCGGGAGCTGTTTTTT
CASRPGQGAVRELFF
>TRBJ2-6|-|-|TRBV19
TGTGCCAGTAAAAAGGGGCCTGGGGCCAACGTCCTGACTTTC
CASKKGPGANVLTF
>TRBJ1-5|-|-|TRBV19
TGTGCCAGTACCCCATACACCACCAATCAGCCCCAGCATTTT
CASTPYTTNQPQHF
>TRBJ2-7|TRBD2|-|TRBV23-1
TGCGCCAGCAGTCAATCGCGGGGCGCAGAGCGGGAGTGGTGCGACGAGCAGTACTTC
CASSQSRGAEREWCDEQYF
>TRBJ1-1|-|-|TRBV28
TGTGCCAGCAGCCTACAGATGAACACTGAAGCTTTCTTT
CASSLQMNTEAFF
>TRBJ1-1|-|few|TRBV7-2
TGTGCCAGCAGCAGGGGCACGAACACTGAAGCTTTCTTT
CASSRGTNTEAFF
>TRBJ2-3|TRBD1|once|TRBV5-6
TGTGCCAGCAGCTTGACGACAGGGGGTGGAGATACGCAGTATTTT
CASSLTTGGGDTQYF
>TRBJ2-5|-|-|TRBV29-1
TGCAGCGTTGGTCCGGGAGAGACCCAGTACTTC
CSVGPGETQYF
>TRBJ1-1|-|-|TRBV28
TGTGCCACCACACTGGGGGGGAACACTGAAGCTTTCTTT
CATTLGGNTEAFF
>TRBJ2-7|-|-|TRBV5-1
TGCGCCAGCAGCTCCGGTCCGGCCTACGAGCAGTACTTC
CASSSGPAYEQYF
>TRBJ1-5|TRBD1|-|TRBV6-1
TGTGCCAGCAGTGGGGGACAGGGGGTTCAGCCCCAGCATTTT
CASSGGQGVQPQHF
>TRBJ2-3|-|-|TRBV7-6
TGTGCCAGCAGGCTGGGCTATTCGGCGAGCACAGATACGCAGTATTTT
CASRLGYSASTDTQYF
>TRBJ1-2|-|-|TRBV25-1
TGTGCCAGCAGTGAAAAGGGGCTCGATGGCTACACCTTC
CASSEKGLDGYTF
>TRBJ2-1|-|-|TRBV4-3
TGCGCCAGCAGCCAAGCAGTTTTCAATGAGCAGTTCTTC
CASSQAVFNEQFF
>TRBJ1-3|-|-|TRBV5-8
TGTGCCAGCAGCTTGTGGAGCGCCAACCCGGGAAACACCATATATTTT
CASSLWSANPGNTIYF